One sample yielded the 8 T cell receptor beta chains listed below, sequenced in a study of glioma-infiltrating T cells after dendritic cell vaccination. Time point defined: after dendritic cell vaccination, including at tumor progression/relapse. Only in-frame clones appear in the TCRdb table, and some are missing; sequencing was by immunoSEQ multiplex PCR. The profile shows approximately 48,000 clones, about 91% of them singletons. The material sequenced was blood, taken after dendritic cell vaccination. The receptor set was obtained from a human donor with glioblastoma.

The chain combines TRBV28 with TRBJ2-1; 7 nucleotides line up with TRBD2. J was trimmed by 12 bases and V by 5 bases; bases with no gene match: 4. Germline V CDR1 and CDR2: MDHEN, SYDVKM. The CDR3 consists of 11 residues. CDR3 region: CASSPGRRQFF. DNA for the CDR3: TGTGCCAGCAGTCCCGGGAGGAGGCAGTTCTTC.

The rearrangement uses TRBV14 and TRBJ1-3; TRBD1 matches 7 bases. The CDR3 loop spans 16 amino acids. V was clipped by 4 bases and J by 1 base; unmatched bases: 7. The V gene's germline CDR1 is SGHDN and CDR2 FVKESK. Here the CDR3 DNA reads TGTGCCAGCAGCCGGACATGGGACAGATCTGGAAACACCATATATTTT. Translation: CASSRTWDRSGNTIYF.

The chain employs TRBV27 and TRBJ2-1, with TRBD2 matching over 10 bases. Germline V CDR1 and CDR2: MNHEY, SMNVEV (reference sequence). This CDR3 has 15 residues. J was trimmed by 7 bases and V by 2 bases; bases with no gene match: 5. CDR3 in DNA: TGTGCCAGCAGTTTACTTAGCGGGAGGCAGAATGAGCAGTTCTTC. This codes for CASSLLSGRQNEQFF.

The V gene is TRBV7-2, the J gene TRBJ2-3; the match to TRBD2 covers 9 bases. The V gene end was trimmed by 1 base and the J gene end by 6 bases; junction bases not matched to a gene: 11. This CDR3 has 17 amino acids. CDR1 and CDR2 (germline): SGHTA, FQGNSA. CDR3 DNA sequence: TGTGCCAGCAGCTTAGTCTCTGGCGGGGGGGGTAGGGATACGCAGTATTTT. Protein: CASSLVSGGGGRDTQYF.

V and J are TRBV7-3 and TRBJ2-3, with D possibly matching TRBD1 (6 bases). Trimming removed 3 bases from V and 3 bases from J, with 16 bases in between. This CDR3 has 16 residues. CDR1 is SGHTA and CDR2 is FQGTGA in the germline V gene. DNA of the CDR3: TGTGCCAGCAGCTTCCCAGGGGCCCAGAGAACAGATACGCAGTATTTT. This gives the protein CASSFPGAQRTDTQYF.

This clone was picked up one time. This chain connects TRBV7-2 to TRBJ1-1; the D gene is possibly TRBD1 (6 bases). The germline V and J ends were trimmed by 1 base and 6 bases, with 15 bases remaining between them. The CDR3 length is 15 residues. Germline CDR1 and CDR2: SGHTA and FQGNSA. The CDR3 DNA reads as TGTGCCAGCAGCTTAGACCCCTCCAGGGGTGCTGAAGCTTTCTTT. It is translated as CASSLDPSRGAEAFF.

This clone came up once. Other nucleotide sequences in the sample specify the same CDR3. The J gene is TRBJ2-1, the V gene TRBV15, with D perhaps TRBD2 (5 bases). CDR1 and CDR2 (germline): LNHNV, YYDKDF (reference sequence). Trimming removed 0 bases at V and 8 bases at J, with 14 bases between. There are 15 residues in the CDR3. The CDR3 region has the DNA TGTGCCACCAGCAGAGATTTGACGGGAAGAGATGAGCAGTTCTTC. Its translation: CATSRDLTGRDEQFF.

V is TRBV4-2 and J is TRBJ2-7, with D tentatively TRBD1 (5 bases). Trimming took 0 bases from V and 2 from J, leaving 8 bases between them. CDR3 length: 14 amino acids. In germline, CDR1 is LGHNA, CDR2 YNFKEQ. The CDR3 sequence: CASSQEEGAYEQYF. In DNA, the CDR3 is TGTGCCAGCAGCCAAGAGGAAGGGGCCTACGAGCAGTACTTC.